The 5 T cell receptor beta chains reported below all come from one sample, sequenced in a study of blood T cell repertoires in COVID-19. Clones were read by immunoSEQ multiplex PCR, and TCRdb kept only the in-frame ones, dropping some. The sample holds roughly 130,000 clones; under 95% are singletons and the top ten take approximately 3.5%. Input material: peripheral blood. The receptors come from a man aged 50 or older with active COVID-19.

This chain uses TRBV7-9 with TRBJ2-7; 8 nucleotides line up with TRBD2. The CDR3 is 14 residues long. Germline assignment: CDR1 SEHNR and CDR2 FQNEAQ (reference sequence). With 5 bases clipped from V and 0 bases from J, the junction kept 3 bases outside the gene matches. The DNA of the CDR3 is TGTGCCAGCAGCGTGGGACTAGACTCCTACGAGCAGTACTTC. Translation: CASSVGLDSYEQYF.

The rearrangement joins TRBV7-9 to TRBJ2-5; D unclear. Trimming left V 3 bases short and J 2 bases short, with 7 bases between. The CDR3 totals 13 residues. Germline lookup yields CDR1 SEHNR and CDR2 FQNEAQ (reference sequence). The CDR3 spells CASSFSVQETQYF. DNA of the CDR3: TGTGCCAGCAGCTTCAGCGTACAAGAGACCCAGTACTTC.

Here the CDR3 DNA reads TGTGCCAGCAGCTTGGATACGCGTTATGGCTACACCTTC. Translated: CASSLDTRYGYTF. The rearrangement links TRBV5-5 to TRBJ1-2; D unresolved. Germline V gene data show CDR1 as SGHKS and CDR2 as YYEKEE (reference sequence). The V and J ends lost 0 bases and 5 bases respectively, with 8 bases between them. The CDR3 extends over 13 amino acids. Full variable domain (missing parts from reference TRBV5-5 and TRBJ1-2): DAGVTQSPTHLIKTRGQQVTLRCSPISGHKSVSWYQQVLGQGPQFIFQYYEKEERGRGNFPDRFSARQFPNYSSELNVNALLLGDSALYLCASSLDTRYGYTFGSGTRLTVV.

The chain employs TRBV19 and TRBJ2-7, with a possible D match to TRBD2 (6 bases). CDR1 and CDR2 (germline): LNHDA, SQIVND (reference sequence). The CDR3 runs to 12 residues. V lost 5 bases and J lost 12, with 17 bases in between. Here the CDR3 reads CASSQRNGLLYV. The DNA for the CDR3 is TGTGCCAGTAGTCAGAGGAACGGACTACTGTACGTC.

The genes are TRBV5-8 and TRBJ1-1; D might be TRBD1 (6 bases). Trimming took 0 bases from V and 0 from J, leaving 15 bases between them. The CDR3 consists of 17 residues. Germline values: CDR1 SGHTS, CDR2 YDEGEE. For the CDR3, the DNA is TGTGCCAGCAGCTTGGCGTCAGGGGCTAAGCTGAACACTGAAGCTTTCTTT. Its protein product is CASSLASGAKLNTEAFF.